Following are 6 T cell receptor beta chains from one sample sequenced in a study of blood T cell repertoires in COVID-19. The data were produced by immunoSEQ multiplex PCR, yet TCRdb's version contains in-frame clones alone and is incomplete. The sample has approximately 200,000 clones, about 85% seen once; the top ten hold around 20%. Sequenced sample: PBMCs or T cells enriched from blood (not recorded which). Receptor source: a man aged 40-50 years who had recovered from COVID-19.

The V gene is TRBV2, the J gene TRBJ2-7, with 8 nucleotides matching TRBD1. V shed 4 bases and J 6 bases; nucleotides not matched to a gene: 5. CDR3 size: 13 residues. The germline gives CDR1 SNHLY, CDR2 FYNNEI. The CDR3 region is CASSVGQVSEQYF. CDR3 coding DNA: TGTGCCAGCAGTGTGGGACAGGTTAGCGAGCAGTACTTC. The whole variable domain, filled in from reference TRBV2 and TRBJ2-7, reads EPEVTQTPSHQVTQMGQEVILRCVPISNHLYFYWYRQILGQKVEFLVSFYNNEISEKSEIFDDQFSVERPDGSNFTLKIRSTKLEDSAMYFCASSVGQVSEQYFGPGTRLTVT.

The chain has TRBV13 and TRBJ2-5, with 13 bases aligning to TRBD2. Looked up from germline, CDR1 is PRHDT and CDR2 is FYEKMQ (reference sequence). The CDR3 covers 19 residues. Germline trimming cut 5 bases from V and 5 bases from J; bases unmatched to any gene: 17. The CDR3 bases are TGTGCCAGCAGCCCCTTCGCACCTTCACTAGCGGGAGGGCCGGAGACCCAGTACTTC. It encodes CASSPFAPSLAGGPETQYF.

DNA for the CDR3: TGCGCCAGCAGCCCTAGACCGGGACAGGGGCACAATGAGCAGTTCTTC. Translation gives CASSPRPGQGHNEQFF. V and J are TRBV4-1 and TRBJ2-1; 10 bases are a match to TRBD1. Per the germline V gene, CDR1 is MGHRA and CDR2 is YSYEKL. The CDR3 is 16 amino acids. V gave up 4 bases and J gave up 5 bases; unmatched junction bases: 8.

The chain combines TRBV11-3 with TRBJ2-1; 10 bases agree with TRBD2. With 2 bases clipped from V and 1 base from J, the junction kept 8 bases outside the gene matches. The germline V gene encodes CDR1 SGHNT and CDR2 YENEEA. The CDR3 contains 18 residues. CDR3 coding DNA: TGTGCCAGCAGCTTATACCCTAGCGGGAGTTGGTCCTACAATGAGCAGTTCTTC. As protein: CASSLYPSGSWSYNEQFF.

CDR3 protein: CASTRSGSTYNEQFF. The CDR3 DNA is TGTGCCAGCACCAGAAGCGGGAGTACCTACAATGAGCAGTTCTTC. The chain employs TRBV2 and TRBJ2-1; the match to TRBD2 covers 8 bases. The trim removed 7 bases at V and 2 bases at J, leaving 7 bases unmatched. The germline CDR1 and CDR2 sequences are SNHLY and FYNNEI. This CDR3 has 15 residues.

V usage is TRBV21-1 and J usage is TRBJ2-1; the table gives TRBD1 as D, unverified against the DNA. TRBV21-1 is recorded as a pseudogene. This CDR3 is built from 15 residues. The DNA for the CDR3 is TGTGCCAGCAGCATTTCCGGGACAGTGTACAATGAGCAGTTCTTC. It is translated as CASSISGTVYNEQFF.